Listed below are T cell receptor beta chains from one sample, sequenced in a study of blood T cell repertoires in COVID-19. This table comes from immunoSEQ multiplex PCR, and its TCRdb copy is limited to in-frame clones, with some not included. Of about 440,000 clones listed, 70% to 90% were seen once; the top ten hold 1.5% to 2%. Sequencing used PBMCs or T cells enriched from blood (not recorded which). These receptors were collected from a woman aged 18-29 years with acute COVID-19. CDR3s include the opening cysteine and the closing phenylalanine or tryptophan. A D gene is named only where the DNA matches it firmly. Some rows mark clone size as missing; the rest say once, few, many or name a class of expanded clone.

v_gene	d_gene	abundance	j_gene	CDR3aa	CDR3nt
TRBV27	NA	NA	TRBJ1-2	CASSPSRVTYGYTF	TGTGCCAGCAGCCCATCACGGGTTACGTATGGCTACACCTTC
TRBV6-5	TRBD1	NA	TRBJ1-1	CASSSLDRANTEAFF	TGTGCCAGCAGTTCTTTGGACAGGGCGAACACTGAAGCTTTCTTT
TRBV19	TRBD1	NA	TRBJ1-4	CASNLGTVQEKLFF	TGTGCCAGTAATTTGGGGACAGTACAAGAAAAACTGTTTTTT
TRBV7-2	TRBD2	NA	TRBJ2-2	CASSPRGRDNTGELFF	TGTGCCAGCAGCCCCCGCGGGAGGGATAACACCGGGGAGCTGTTTTTT
TRBV18	NA	NA	TRBJ1-2	CASSPEGYGYTF	TGTGCCAGCTCACCAGAGGGCTATGGCTACACCTTC
TRBV5-1	TRBD1	NA	TRBJ1-2	CASSGTGQPTDGYTF	TGCGCCAGCAGCGGGACGGGACAGCCGACCGATGGCTACACCTTC
TRBV27	NA	NA	TRBJ2-1	CASRLQQGSYNEQFF	TGTGCCAGCAGGCTCCAACAGGGTTCCTACAATGAGCAGTTCTTC
TRBV12-3/TRBV12-4	TRBD1	NA	TRBJ1-1	CASSPQGTEAFF	TGTGCCAGCAGCCCACAGGGGACTGAAGCTTTCTTT
TRBV27	TRBD2	NA	TRBJ2-7	CASSPPGLAYEQYF	TGTGCCAGCAGCCCTCCGGGACTAGCCTACGAGCAGTACTTC
TRBV12-5	TRBD1	NA	TRBJ1-2	CASGNPGQSLLSGYTF	TGTGCTAGTGGAAATCCGGGACAGAGCCTCCTCAGTGGCTACACCTTC
TRBV6-2/TRBV6-3	TRBD2	NA	TRBJ2-1	CASSYGREADEQFF	TGTGCCAGCAGTTACGGGCGGGAGGCGGATGAGCAGTTCTTC
TRBV11-2	TRBD2	NA	TRBJ2-7	CASSFSGRGYEQYF	TGTGCCAGCAGCTTTAGCGGGAGAGGCTACGAGCAGTACTTC
TRBV19	TRBD2	NA	TRBJ2-1	CASRVLAGNEQFF	TGTGCCAGTAGGGTACTAGCGGGCAATGAGCAGTTCTTC
TRBV2	NA	once	TRBJ1-5	CASSATRSNQPQHF	TGTGCCAGCAGTGCGACGAGGAGCAATCAGCCCCAGCATTTT
TRBV28	TRBD1	NA	TRBJ1-6	CASSSTGRSPLHF	TGTGCCAGCAGTTCGACAGGGAGGTCACCCCTCCACTTT
TRBV5-5	TRBD1	NA	TRBJ1-2	CASSRDRGLGGYTF	TGTGCCAGCAGCCGGGACAGGGGGCTAGGGGGCTACACCTTC
TRBV30	NA	NA	TRBJ1-2	CAWRPDSYGYTF	TGTGCCTGGAGACCCGACAGCTATGGCTACACCTTC
TRBV9	TRBD1	once	TRBJ1-1	CASDRGLNTEAFF	TGTGCCAGCGACAGGGGGCTGAACACTGAAGCTTTCTTT
TRBV6-5	TRBD1	NA	TRBJ1-2	CASSRQGRNYGYTF	TGTGCCAGCAGTCGACAGGGGCGCAACTATGGCTACACCTTC
TRBV10-1	NA	NA	TRBJ1-5	CASSESNILPQHF	TGCGCCAGCAGTGAGTCGAACATCCTGCCCCAGCATTTT
TRBV19	NA	NA	TRBJ2-1	CASMPGLNSYNEQFF	TGTGCCAGTATGCCGGGACTCAACTCCTACAATGAGCAGTTCTTC
TRBV27	TRBD2	NA	TRBJ2-2	CASRGGGAGTGELFF	TGTGCCAGCAGAGGCGGGGGGGCCGGTACCGGGGAGCTGTTTTTT
TRBV13	TRBD1	few	TRBJ1-1	CASSIEGQPNTEAFF	TGTGCCAGCAGCATAGAGGGACAGCCGAACACTGAAGCTTTCTTT
TRBV19	NA	NA	TRBJ1-3	CATKQYSGNTIYF	TGTGCCACCAAGCAATACTCTGGAAACACCATATATTTT
TRBV6-5	NA	NA	TRBJ2-6	CAADLFSGANVLTF	TGTGCAGCGGACCTATTCTCTGGGGCCAACGTCCTGACTTTC
TRBV7-2	NA	NA	TRBJ1-5	CASSLYQGQPQHF	TGTGCCAGCAGCCTTTATCAGGGACAGCCCCAGCATTTT
TRBV5-1	TRBD2	once	TRBJ2-5	CASSLTGLAGQETQYF	TGCGCCAGCAGCTTGACGGGACTAGCGGGCCAAGAGACCCAGTACTTC
TRBV5-4	TRBD1	NA	TRBJ2-3	CASSSTGGDTQYF	TGTGCCAGCAGCTCGACAGGGGGAGATACGCAGTATTTT
TRBV10-3	NA	NA	TRBJ1-1	CAINGQRGTEAFF	TGTGCCATCAACGGACAGAGGGGCACTGAAGCTTTCTTT
TRBV7-2	TRBD1	NA	TRBJ1-2	CASSSRQGAYGYTF	TGTGCCAGCAGCTCGAGACAGGGGGCGTATGGCTACACCTTC
TRBV24-1	TRBD1	NA	TRBJ2-2	CATSDTHRRTGGTGELFF	TGTGCCACCAGTGACACTCACCGTAGGACAGGGGGCACCGGGGAGCTGTTTTTT
TRBV2	NA	NA	TRBJ2-5	CASSEAARGFRETQYF	TGTGCCAGCAGTGAAGCGGCGCGGGGCTTCCGAGAGACCCAGTACTTC
TRBV21-1	NA	NA	TRBJ1-6	CASTGTGGRDSPLHF	TGTGCCAGCACCGGGACCGGAGGGCGGGATTCACCCCTCCACTTT
TRBV5-1	NA	NA	TRBJ1-1	CASSLVGQLMNTEAFF	TGCGCCAGCAGCTTGGTTGGGCAGTTAATGAACACTGAAGCTTTCTTT
TRBV28	TRBD1	NA	TRBJ2-5	CASSLYTSGQDQETQYF	TGTGCCAGCAGTTTGTATACCTCCGGACAGGATCAAGAGACCCAGTACTTC
TRBV2	NA	NA	TRBJ2-7	CASTDRNSYEQYF	TGTGCCAGCACCGACAGAAACTCCTACGAGCAGTACTTC
TRBV5-1	NA	NA	TRBJ1-2	CASSPGQTANYGYTF	TGCGCCAGCAGCCCTGGACAGACTGCTAACTATGGCTACACCTTC